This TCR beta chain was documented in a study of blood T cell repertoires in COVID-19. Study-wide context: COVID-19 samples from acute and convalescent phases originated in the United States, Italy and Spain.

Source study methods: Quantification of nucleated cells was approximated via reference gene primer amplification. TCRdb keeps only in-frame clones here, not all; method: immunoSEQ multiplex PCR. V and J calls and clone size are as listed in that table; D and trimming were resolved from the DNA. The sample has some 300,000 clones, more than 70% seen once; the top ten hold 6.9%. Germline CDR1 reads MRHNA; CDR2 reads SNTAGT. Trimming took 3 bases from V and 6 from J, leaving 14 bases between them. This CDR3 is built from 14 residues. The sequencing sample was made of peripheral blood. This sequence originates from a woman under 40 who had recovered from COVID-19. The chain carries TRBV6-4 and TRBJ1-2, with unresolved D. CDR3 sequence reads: CASSENWLGDGYTF. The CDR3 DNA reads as TGTGCCAGCAGTGAGAATTGGCTTGGAGATGGCTACACCTTC.